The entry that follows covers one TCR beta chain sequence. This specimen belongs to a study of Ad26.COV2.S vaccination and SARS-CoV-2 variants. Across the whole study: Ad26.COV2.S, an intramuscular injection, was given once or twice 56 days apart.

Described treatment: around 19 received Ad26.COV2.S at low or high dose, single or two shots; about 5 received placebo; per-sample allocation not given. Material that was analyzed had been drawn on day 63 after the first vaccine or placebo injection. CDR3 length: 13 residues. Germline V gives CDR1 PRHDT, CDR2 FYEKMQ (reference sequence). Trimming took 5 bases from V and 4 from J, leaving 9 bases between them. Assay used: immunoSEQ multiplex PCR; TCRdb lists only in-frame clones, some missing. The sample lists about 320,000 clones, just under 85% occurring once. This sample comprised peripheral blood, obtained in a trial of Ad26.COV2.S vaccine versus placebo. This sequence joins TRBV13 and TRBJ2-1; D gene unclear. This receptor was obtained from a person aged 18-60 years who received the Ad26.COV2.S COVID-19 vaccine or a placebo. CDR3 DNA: TGTGCCAGCAGCATACGGCGGTACAATGAGCAGTTCTTC. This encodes CASSIRRYNEQFF.